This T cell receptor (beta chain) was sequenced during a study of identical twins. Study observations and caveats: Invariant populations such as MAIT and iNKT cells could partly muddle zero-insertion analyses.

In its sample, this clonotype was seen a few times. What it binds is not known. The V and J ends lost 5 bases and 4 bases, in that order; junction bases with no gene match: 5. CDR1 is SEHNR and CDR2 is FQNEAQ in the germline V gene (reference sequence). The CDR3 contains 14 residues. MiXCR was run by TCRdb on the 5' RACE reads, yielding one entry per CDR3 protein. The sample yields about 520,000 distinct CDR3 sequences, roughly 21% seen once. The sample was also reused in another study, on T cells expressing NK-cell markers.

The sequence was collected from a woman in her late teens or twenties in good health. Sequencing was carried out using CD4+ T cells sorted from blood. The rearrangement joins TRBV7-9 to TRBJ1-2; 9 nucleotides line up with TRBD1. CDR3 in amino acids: CASSLQGAGYGYTF. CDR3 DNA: TGTGCCAGCAGCCTACAGGGGGCGGGCTATGGCTACACCTTC.